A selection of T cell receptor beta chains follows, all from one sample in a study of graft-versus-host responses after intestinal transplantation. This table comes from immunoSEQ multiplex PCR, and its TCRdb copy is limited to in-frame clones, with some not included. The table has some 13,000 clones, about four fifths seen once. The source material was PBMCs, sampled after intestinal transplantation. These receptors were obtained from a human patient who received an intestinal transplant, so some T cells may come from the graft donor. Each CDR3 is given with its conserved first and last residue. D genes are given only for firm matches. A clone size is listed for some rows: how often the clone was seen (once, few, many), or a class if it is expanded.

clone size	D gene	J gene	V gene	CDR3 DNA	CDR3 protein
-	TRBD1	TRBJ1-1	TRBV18	TGTGCCAGCTCAGGAGGGACAGGGGTGCACACTGAAGCTTTCTTT	CASSGGTGVHTEAFF
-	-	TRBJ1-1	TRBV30	TGTGCCTGGAGTGTAGTGATGGGGCGCGGGGACACTGAAGCTTTCTTT	CAWSVVMGRGDTEAFF
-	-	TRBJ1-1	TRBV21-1	TGTGCCAGCCTTGGACAGGGGAACGGCATGAACACTGAAGCTTTCTTT	CASLGQGNGMNTEAFF
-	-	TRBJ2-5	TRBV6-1	TGTGCCAGCAGATCCAGTTGGGGGAAAGAGACCCAGTACTTC	CASRSSWGKETQYF
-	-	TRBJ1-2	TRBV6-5	TGTGCCAGCAGTCGCCACCCAGGGATACGGGGCTACACCTTC	CASSRHPGIRGYTF
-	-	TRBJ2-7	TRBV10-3	TGTGCCATCAGTGAGTGGACCCGCTACGAGCAGTACTTC	CAISEWTRYEQYF
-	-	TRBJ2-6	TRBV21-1	TGTGCCAGCAGGACAGGGGCTGGGGCCAACGTCCTGACTTTC	CASRTGAGANVLTF
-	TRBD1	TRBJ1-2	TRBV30	TGTGCCTGGAGTTACAGGGGTGAGGGCTACACCTTC	CAWSYRGEGYTF
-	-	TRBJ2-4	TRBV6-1	TGTGCCAGCAGTGAACAGGGAAACATTCAGTACTTC	CASSEQGNIQYF
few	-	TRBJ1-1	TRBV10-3	TGTGCCATCAGTGCCCCCAGGGAGGAAGCTTTCTTT	CAISAPREEAFF
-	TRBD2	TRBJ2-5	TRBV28	TGTGCCAGCAGACCTAGGACTAGCGGGAGACTTGAGACCCAGTACTTC	CASRPRTSGRLETQYF
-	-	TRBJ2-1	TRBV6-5	TGTGCCAGCAGTTACTTTGGTAAGCAGTTCTTC	CASSYFGKQFF
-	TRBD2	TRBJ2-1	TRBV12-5	TGTGCTAGTGGTTTGAGCGGGAGCTCCTACAATGAGCAGTTCTTC	CASGLSGSSYNEQFF
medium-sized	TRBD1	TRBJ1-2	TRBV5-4	TGTGCCAGCAGCTTTAATACGGTGGTACAGGGGGGTGGCTACACCTTC	CASSFNTVVQGGGYTF
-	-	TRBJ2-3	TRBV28	TGTGCCAGCAGTCCATACAGAGATACGCAGTATTTT	CASSPYRDTQYF
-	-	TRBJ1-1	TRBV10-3	TGTGCCATCAGTGAGTCGATAGGGGGTGAGGAAGCTTTCTTT	CAISESIGGEEAFF
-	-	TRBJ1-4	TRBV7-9	TGTGCCAGCAGCCTAAACCCAACTAATGAAAAACTGTTTTTT	CASSLNPTNEKLFF
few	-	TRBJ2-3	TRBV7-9	TGTGCCGGGGGGGACAGGAACACAGATACGCAGTATTTT	CAGGDRNTDTQYF
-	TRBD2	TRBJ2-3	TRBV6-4	TGTGCCAGCAGGGGACTAGCGTCGGATACGCAGTATTTT	CASRGLASDTQYF
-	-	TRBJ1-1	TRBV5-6	TGTGCCAGCAGCTTGGGAAGCGGTGGCACTGAAGCTTTCTTT	CASSLGSGGTEAFF
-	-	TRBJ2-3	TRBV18	TGTGCCAGCTCACCACCGCAGGGGTCTCTTGCCTATACGCAGTATTTT	CASSPPQGSLAYTQYF
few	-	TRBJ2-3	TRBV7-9	TGTGCCAGCAGTCCAGGGTCAGATACGCAGTATTTT	CASSPGSDTQYF
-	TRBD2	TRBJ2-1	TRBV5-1	TGCGCCAGCAGCTTGGGCGGGAGTGACTACAATGAGCAGTTCTTC	CASSLGGSDYNEQFF
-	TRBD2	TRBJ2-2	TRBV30	TGTGCCTGGGAGGGATTTGCGGGAGTGGCCGGGGAGCTGTTTTTT	CAWEGFAGVAGELFF
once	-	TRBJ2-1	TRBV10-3	TGTGCCATCAGTGAGTTAAGACAGTTCCTCTACAATGAGCAGTTCTTC	CAISELRQFLYNEQFF
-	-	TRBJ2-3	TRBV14	TGTGCCAGCAGCCAGGTCACAGATACGCAGTATTTT	CASSQVTDTQYF
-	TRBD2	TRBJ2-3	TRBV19	TGTGCCAGTAGCGCGCGGGGGGGGATTAGCACAGATACGCAGTATTTT	CASSARGGISTDTQYF
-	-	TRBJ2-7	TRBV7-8	TGTGCCAGCACCAATGCACTGGTGGGCGAGCAGTACTTC	CASTNALVGEQYF
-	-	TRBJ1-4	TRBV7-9	TGTGCCAGCAGCTTAGCTGGTAGACAGAATGAAAAACTGTTTTTT	CASSLAGRQNEKLFF
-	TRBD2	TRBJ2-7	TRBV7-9	TGTGCCAGCAGTCTAGCGGGACTAGCGGGAGGCGAGCAGTACTTC	CASSLAGLAGGEQYF
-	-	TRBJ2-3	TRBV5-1	TGCGCCAGCAGCTTGGAGAAGGGGGGACGGACAGATACGCAGTATTTT	CASSLEKGGRTDTQYF
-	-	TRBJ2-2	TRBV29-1	TGCAGCGTTACGGACTGGAAGAACACCGGGGAGCTGTTTTTT	CSVTDWKNTGELFF
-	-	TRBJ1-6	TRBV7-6	TGTGCCAGCAGCTCGGGACCGAATTATAATTCACCCCTCCACTTT	CASSSGPNYNSPLHF
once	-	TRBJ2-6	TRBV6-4	TGTGCCAGCAGTGTGAACTCTGGGGCCAACGTCCTGACTTTC	CASSVNSGANVLTF
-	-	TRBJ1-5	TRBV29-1	TGCAGCGTCCTACCCCTTGGGGGAAATCAGCCCCAGCATTTT	CSVLPLGGNQPQHF
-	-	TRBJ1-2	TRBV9	TGTGCCAGCAGCGTAGCCAGTAACTATGGCTACACCTTC	CASSVASNYGYTF
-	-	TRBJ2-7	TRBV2	TGTGCCGGCAGGATCGGAGAGGGCAGCGACGAGCAGTACTTC	CAGRIGEGSDEQYF
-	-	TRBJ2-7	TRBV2	TGTGCCAGCAGAACTGTGGGCGGGGTGGACTACGAGCAGTACTTC	CASRTVGGVDYEQYF
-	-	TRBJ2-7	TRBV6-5	TGTGCCAGCAGTTATCGGGACGGTCCACAGCAGTACTTC	CASSYRDGPQQYF
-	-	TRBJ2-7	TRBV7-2	TGTGCCAGCAGCTTAGATCCAGGCATCACCTACGAGCAGTACTTC	CASSLDPGITYEQYF
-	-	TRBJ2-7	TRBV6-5	TGTGCCAGCAGTCGCGGACGGCTTTCCTACGAGCAGTACTTC	CASSRGRLSYEQYF
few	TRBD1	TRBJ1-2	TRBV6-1	TGTGCCAGCAGTGGGGACAGGGGGCTGCACTATGGCTACACCTTC	CASSGDRGLHYGYTF
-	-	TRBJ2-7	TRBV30	TGTGCCTGGAGCCAAGAACAAGTCCCTGCCTACGAGCAGTACTTC	CAWSQEQVPAYEQYF
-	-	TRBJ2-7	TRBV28	TGTGCCAGCAGTCCCCCGAGGCCCTACGAGCAGTACTTC	CASSPPRPYEQYF
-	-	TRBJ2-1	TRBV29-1	TGCAGCGTTGAGCTGAGACCCAACAATGAGCAGTTCTTC	CSVELRPNNEQFF
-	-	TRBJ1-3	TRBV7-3	TGTGCCAGCAGCATCGACTCCCGGCGGAGCAACACCATATATTTT	CASSIDSRRSNTIYF
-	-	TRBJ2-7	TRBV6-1	TGTGCCAGCAGTGAATTCAGTGCGAGCTCCTACGAGCAGTACTTC	CASSEFSASSYEQYF
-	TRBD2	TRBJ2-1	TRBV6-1	TGTGCCAGCAGTGAATCGATAGGACTAGCATTCGAGCAGTTCTTC	CASSESIGLAFEQFF
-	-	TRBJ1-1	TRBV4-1	TGCGCCAGCAGCCAAGATTGGCGGCGGGTGAGCACTGAAGCTTTCTTT	CASSQDWRRVSTEAFF
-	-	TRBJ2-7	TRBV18	TGTGCCAGCTCACCACTAGCGTCATCCTACGAGCAGTACTTC	CASSPLASSYEQYF
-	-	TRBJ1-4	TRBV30	TGTGCCTGGAGAGGGACGTATGAAAAACTGTTTTTT	CAWRGTYEKLFF
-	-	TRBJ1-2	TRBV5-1	TGCGCCAGCAGCTTGACGGGCAGTTTTAGCTATGGCTACACCTTC	CASSLTGSFSYGYTF
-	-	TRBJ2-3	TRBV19	TGTGCCAGTAGCCCCGAGCCGAGCACAGATACGCAGTATTTT	CASSPEPSTDTQYF
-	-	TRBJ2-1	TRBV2	TGTGCCAGCAGCCGGATAGCAGGGAAGGGTTCCTACAATGAGCAGTTCTTC	CASSRIAGKGSYNEQFF
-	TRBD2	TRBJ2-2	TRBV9	TGTGCCAGCAGCGTAGTGAGCGGGAGCGGCACCGGGGAGCTGTTTTTT	CASSVVSGSGTGELFF
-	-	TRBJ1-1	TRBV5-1	TGCGCCAGCTTTGAACAGGGGAACACTGAAGCTTTCTTT	CASFEQGNTEAFF